One sample yielded the 5 T cell receptor beta chains listed below, sequenced in a study of T-cell reconstitution after alpha-beta-depleted transplantation in children. Library preparation (for TCRbeta) was performed with unique molecular identifiers. TCRdb independently ran MiXCR on the PCR reads; one entry per CDR3 protein. The sample has over 200,000 distinct CDR3 sequences; about 11% are singletons. The sample in question was PBMCs, obtained before TCRalphabeta/CD19-depleted stem cell transplant. The receptors shown here come from a child younger than two with acute myeloid leukemia, due to receive a stem cell transplant.

About this clonotype: This sequence may be a read error, since a much larger clone differs from it by one base. The chain carries TRBV30 and TRBJ2-7, with TRBD2 matching 8 bases. CDR1 is GTSNPN, CDR2 SVGIG, per germline (reference sequence). The CDR3 consists of 16 residues. V was pared by 0 bases and J by 3 bases, with 10 bases of the junction left unmatched. The CDR3 DNA sequence: TGTGCCTGGAGTGTAGGCGGGATTAGCGGGATCTACGAGCAGTACTTC. Its translation is CAWSVGGISGIYEQYF.

This clonotype was observed at least ten times. The V and J genes are TRBV5-1 and TRBJ2-5; TRBD2 aligns across 10 bases. Germline trimming cut 4 bases from V and 2 bases from J; bases unmatched to any gene: 5. The CDR3 is 15 residues long. Germline CDR1 SGHRS, CDR2 YFSETQ. The CDR3 reads CASSRWTSGQETQYF. The CDR3 DNA sequence: TGCGCCAGCAGCCGCTGGACTAGCGGACAAGAGACCCAGTACTTC.

The table lists this clonotype with many counts. The gene calls are TRBV14 and TRBJ2-7, with 9 bases fitting TRBD2. The CDR3 is 17 amino acids. Per the germline V gene, CDR1 is SGHDN and CDR2 is FVKESK. V was clipped by 0 bases and J by 2 bases; unmatched bases: 8. The CDR3 DNA reads as TGTGCCAGCAGCCAAGATTGGGTAGCGGGAGCCCCCTACGAGCAGTACTTC. Its protein product is CASSQDWVAGAPYEQYF.

The chain has TRBV12-3 or TRBV12-4 and TRBJ2-1, with D maybe TRBD1 (5 bases). The ends were cut back, 8 bases at V and 0 bases at J, with 11 bases in the middle. The CDR3 length is 14 residues. The DNA for the CDR3 is TGTGCCAGCCGTCTGCAGGGCTCCTACAATGAGCAGTTCTTC. Its translation: CASRLQGSYNEQFF.

Of note for this clonotype: A much more abundant neighbour one base away suggests this may be a read error. Since no conserved phenylalanine or tryptophan closes the CDR3, a read error is the likely cause. The CDR3 here is CASSFRDSYEQYY. Written as DNA, the CDR3 is TGTGCCAGCAGCTTCAGGGACTCCTACGAGCAGTACTAC. The chain employs TRBV13 and TRBJ2-7, with D possibly being TRBD1 (5 bases). Germline-derived CDR1 and CDR2 are PRHDT and FYEKMQ (reference sequence). Trimming left V 3 bases short and J 0 bases short, with 6 bases between. The CDR3 spans 13 residues.